The entry below gives a single T cell receptor (beta chain) sequence along with its context. What it recognizes is unknown. PCR used 60 Vbeta primers and 13 Jbeta primers. Assay used: immunoSEQ multiplex PCR; TCRdb lists only in-frame clones, some missing. The table shows more than 140,000 clones, with 64% occurring only once. The data originate from a study of cytomegalovirus exposure and HLA in healthy donors. Looking at the study overall: HLA-typed donors contributed 65 million to 95 million unique TCRs, which were held in an early data release. Study conclusions and caveats: The study carried out a later analysis of TCR beta sequences. It associated around 17,000 of them with specific HLA alleles at a false discovery rate of 0.05. V- and J-gene trimming of TCR beta was linked (in a later analysis) to a missense DCLRE1C variant. In a later analysis, across HLA loci, associated TCR counts were highest for DRB1, lowest for HLA-C.

Germline V lookup: CDR1 MGHRA, CDR2 YSYEKL. There are 17 residues in the CDR3. The junction had 12 bases not matched to a gene; V was cut back by 4 bases and J by 0 bases. The chain employs TRBV4-1 and TRBJ2-7, with 7 bases identical to TRBD1. Sample: PBMCs. This receptor was identified in a woman in her thirties in good health and CMV-seropositive. CDR3 in DNA: TGCGCCAGCAGCCGCCGGGACAGCACCCTAACCTCCTACGAGCAGTACTTC. It translates to CASSRRDSTLTSYEQYF.